This T cell receptor beta chain originates from a study of T cell repertoires in aging, cancer and after chemotherapy. Looking at the study overall: Paired samples before and after chemotherapy came from glioblastoma patients receiving temozolomide-based therapy.

The template was genomic DNA from peripheral blood, not RNA. In germline, CDR1 is SGHDN, CDR2 FVKESK. There are 15 residues in the CDR3. J gave up 7 bases and V 5 bases, and 10 bases lay outside the gene matches. Rearranged V-D-J TRB sequences were amplified with a mixed TRB-A/B primer pool. Each CDR3 protein is one row after TCRdb ran MiXCR on the multiplex PCR reads. The sample includes about 2,000 distinct CDR3 sequences, about a fifth of them seen just once. The TCR originated in a human donor with a solid tumor. This chain uses TRBV14 with TRBJ2-1; TRBD2 agrees at 8 bases. The sample consisted of blood. The CDR3 loop reads CASSDGDSGKNEQFF. CDR3 coding DNA: TGTGCCAGCAGCGACGGAGATAGCGGGAAGAATGAGCAGTTCTTC.